Shown below are 25 T cell receptor beta chains from a single sample sequenced in a study of T-cell reconstitution after alpha-beta-depleted transplantation in children. Construction of the TCRbeta library involved unique molecular identifiers. Each CDR3 protein gets one entry after TCRdb re-called the PCR reads with MiXCR. The sample includes some 390,000 distinct CDR3 sequences, about 20% seen only once; the top ten take about 3.8%. Material: PBMCs from the stem cell graft donor, obtained from the stem cell graft. The origin of the receptors is a human donor who donated a stem cell graft to a child with acute myeloid leukemia.

This clonotype was counted only a few times. The J gene is TRBJ2-7, the V gene TRBV6-1; 11 nucleotides line up with TRBD2. The CDR3 consists of 14 residues. Germline V gives CDR1 MNHNS, CDR2 SASEGT. With V trimmed by 7 bases and J by 2 bases, 4 bases remained unmatched. The CDR3, as DNA: TGTGCCAGCAAACGACTAGCGGGGACCTACGAGCAGTACTTC. Translating it yields CASKRLAGTYEQYF.

In its sample, this clonotype was seen many times. The chain recombines TRBV12-3 or TRBV12-4 with TRBJ2-7, with TRBD1 matching over 8 bases. The CDR3 contains 14 residues. V shed 4 bases, J shed 2 bases, and the junction held 4 bases outside the gene matches. The CDR3 region is CASSYGQGAYEQYF. In DNA form, the CDR3 reads TGTGCCAGCAGTTACGGACAGGGTGCCTACGAGCAGTACTTC.

This clonotype was recorded a few times. The rearrangement joins TRBV15 to TRBJ1-2, with 8 bases aligning to TRBD1. CDR1 LNHNV and CDR2 YYDKDF come from the germline V gene (reference sequence). There are 13 residues in the CDR3. V gave up 4 bases and J gave up 8 bases; unmatched junction bases: 6. DNA for the CDR3: TGTGCCACCAGCACAGGGACAGGTGACGGCTACACCTTC. Translation gives CATSTGTGDGYTF.

This clonotype was counted between two and nine times. The chain couples TRBV6-1 to TRBJ1-5; unclear D gene. The CDR3 extends over 15 amino acids. Germline V CDR1 and CDR2: MNHNS, SASEGT. Trimming stripped 5 bases from V and 0 bases from J, with 11 bases between. The CDR3 loop is CASSRRRFSNQPQHF. CDR3 DNA sequence: TGTGCCAGCAGTCGCAGACGGTTTAGCAATCAGCCCCAGCATTTT.

This clonotype was detected many times. The chain links TRBV6-8 to TRBJ2-1; D gene unclear. CDR1 and CDR2 (germline): MNHGY, SAAAGT. V was clipped by 11 bases and J by 7 bases, with 12 bases between them. This CDR3 is built from 11 residues. DNA of the CDR3: TGTGCCGGACGGGCATGGAATGAGCAGTTCTTC. Encoded protein: CAGRAWNEQFF.

This clonotype was seen more than once but under ten times. The chain links TRBV10-3 to TRBJ1-2; D ambiguous. The CDR3 consists of 13 residues. The germline CDR1 and CDR2 sequences are ENHRY and SYGVKD. Between the trimmed V and J ends, which lost 2 bases and 0 bases, there was a span of 4 bases. The CDR3 DNA reads TGTGCCATCAGTGAGACGACTAACTATGGCTACACCTTC. Amino acid sequence: CAISETTNYGYTF.

The chain links TRBV9 to TRBJ2-1; 11 bases line up with TRBD2. The CDR3 contains 16 residues. With 6 bases clipped from V and 7 bases from J, the junction kept 12 bases outside the gene matches. CDR1 is SGDLS, CDR2 YYNGEE, per germline. For the CDR3, the DNA is TGTGCCAGCAATCCAGGGGAACTAGCGGGAGTGAATGAGCAGTTCTTC. Protein product: CASNPGELAGVNEQFF.

The chain joins TRBV12-3 or TRBV12-4 to TRBJ2-5; D is undetermined. The V and J ends lost 3 bases and 2 bases respectively, with 7 bases between them. The CDR3 totals 13 residues. CDR3 sequence (DNA): TGTGCCAGCAGTTTTTGGTGGCAAGAGACCCAGTACTTC. Encoded protein: CASSFWWQETQYF.

This clonotype came up a few times. The V gene is TRBV3-1, the J gene TRBJ1-1, with D hard to call. This CDR3 contains 14 residues. V lost 0 bases to trimming and J lost 3 bases, with 8 bases between them. Germline V gene data show CDR1 as LGHDT and CDR2 as YNNKEL (reference sequence). CDR3 DNA: TGTGCCAGCAGCCAAGAGGCCCGCTACACTGAAGCTTTCTTT. Translating gives CASSQEARYTEAFF.

This clonotype appeared a few times. The V and J genes are TRBV27 and TRBJ2-7; D tentatively reads TRBD1 or TRBD2 (6 bases each). The CDR3 is 15 amino acids. V was cut by 2 bases and J by 0 bases, with 11 bases left in between. Germline V CDR1 and CDR2: MNHEY, SMNVEV (reference sequence). The CDR3 here is CASSLAQGGSYEQYF. In DNA, the CDR3 is TGTGCCAGCAGTTTAGCACAGGGAGGCTCCTACGAGCAGTACTTC.

The chain carries TRBV5-6 and TRBJ2-1; the D call may be TRBD1 or TRBD2 (6 bases each). This CDR3 is built from 13 residues. Germline V lookup: CDR1 SGHDT, CDR2 YYEEEE. V gave up 8 bases and J gave up 7 bases, with 16 bases separating them. Written as DNA, the CDR3 is TGTGCCAGGGCCCCAGGGGCGGGAAATGAGCAGTTCTTC. This gives the protein CARAPGAGNEQFF. Looking up the rest from reference TRBV5-6 and TRBJ2-1 gives the full variable domain: DAGVTQSPTHLIKTRGQQVTLRCSPKSGHDTVSWYQQALGQGPQFIFQYYEEEERQRGNFPDRFSGHQFPNYSSELNVNALLLGDSALYLCARAPGAGNEQFFGPGTRLTVL.

For this clonotype: One junction end disagrees with the germline gene, perhaps due to a read error. The chain employs TRBV6-5 and TRBJ1-3, with D perhaps matching TRBD1 (5 bases). Looked up from germline, CDR1 is MNHEY and CDR2 is SVGAGI. The CDR3 is 11 residues long. CDR3 residues: CASKRGDTIYF. CDR3 in DNA: TGTGCGAGCAAGCGGGGCGACACCATATATTTT.

In this sample, this clonotype turned up a few times. This sequence joins TRBV6-2 or TRBV6-3 and TRBJ2-7; 8 nucleotides agree with TRBD1. V shed 7 bases and J 4 bases; nucleotides not matched to a gene: 18. The V gene's germline CDR1 is MNHEY and CDR2 SVGEGT. The CDR3 has 17 residues. In DNA form, the CDR3 reads TGTGCCAGCACTCAACTCCCTCCCGGCCAGGGGGCTTACGAGCAGTACTTC. Its translation: CASTQLPPGQGAYEQYF.

This clonotype was seen a few times. V gene TRBV12-3 or TRBV12-4 combines with J gene TRBJ2-1, with a possible D match to TRBD2 (5 bases). Trimming stripped 3 bases from V and 5 bases from J, with 8 bases between. This CDR3 has 13 residues. The CDR3: CASSFPEDNEQFF. CDR3 bases: TGTGCCAGCAGTTTCCCGGAGGACAATGAGCAGTTCTTC.

This clonotype showed up many times. V is TRBV28 and J is TRBJ1-1; D unresolved. Germline CDR1 and CDR2: MDHEN and SYDVKM. V was shortened by 2 bases and J by 2 bases, with 6 bases between the two germline ends. CDR3 length equals 13 residues. The CDR3 nucleotides are TGTGCCAGCAGTTTACGTCCCAACACTGAAGCTTTCTTT. The encoded protein is CASSLRPNTEAFF. Full variable domain (remainder filled in from reference TRBV28 and TRBJ1-1): DVKVTQSSRYLVKRTGEKVFLECVQDMDHENMFWYRQDPGLGLRLIYFSYDVKMKEKGDIPEGYSVSREKKERFSLILESASTNQTSMYLCASSLRPNTEAFFGQGTRLTVV.

At least ten counts were recorded for this clonotype. The chain links TRBV12-3 or TRBV12-4 to TRBJ2-4; D perhaps matches TRBD1 (6 bases). The CDR3 contains 13 residues. The V and J ends lost 6 bases and 3 bases respectively, with 9 bases between them. CDR3 coding DNA: TGTGCCAGCAGCCAGGGGAGCAAAAACATTCAGTACTTC. As protein: CASSQGSKNIQYF.

The chain carries TRBV10-3 and TRBJ1-1; TRBD1 might be the D (6 bases). Looked up from germline, CDR1 is ENHRY and CDR2 is SYGVKD. V gave up 0 bases and J gave up 0 bases, with 17 bases separating them. The CDR3 has 18 residues. DNA of the CDR3: TGTGCCATCAGTGAGTCGAAATATACAGGGACAATGAACACTGAAGCTTTCTTT. Its translation: CAISESKYTGTMNTEAFF.

This clonotype was counted at least ten times. V and J are TRBV6-6 and TRBJ2-7; D is unclear. CDR1 and CDR2 (germline): MNHNY, SVGAGI (reference sequence). The CDR3 extends over 13 amino acids. The germline V and J ends were trimmed by 5 bases and 4 bases, with 12 bases remaining between them. The CDR3 nucleotides read TGTGCCAGCAGTCACGAAGCCGTATACGAGCAGTACTTC. Translating it yields CASSHEAVYEQYF.

The rearrangement joins TRBV7-9 to TRBJ2-7; D is possibly TRBD2 (6 bases). V was trimmed by 5 bases and J by 4 bases, leaving 21 bases between them. The CDR3 loop spans 16 amino acids. Germline CDR1 SEHNR, CDR2 FQNEAQ (reference sequence). This CDR3 is CASSMEGSTMTYEQYF. Here the CDR3 DNA reads TGTGCCAGCAGCATGGAGGGCAGCACGATGACTTACGAGCAGTACTTC.

This clonotype showed up many times. The chain is built from TRBV29-1 and TRBJ1-1, with D perhaps matching TRBD1 (5 bases). The V end lost 5 bases, the J end lost 4 bases, and 8 bases lay between the germline ends. Germline V gene lookup returns CDR1 SQVTM and CDR2 ANQGSEA. This CDR3 has 11 residues. This CDR3 is CSVQGVTEAFF. DNA for the CDR3: TGCAGCGTTCAAGGGGTCACTGAAGCTTTCTTT.

This chain connects TRBV7-2 to TRBJ2-2, with D unresolved. V was clipped by 5 bases and J by 5 bases, with 9 bases between them. Germline assignment: CDR1 SGHTA and CDR2 FQGNSA. The CDR3 spans 13 residues. The CDR3 loop is CASSPPWTGELFF. CDR3 coding DNA: TGTGCCAGCAGCCCACCCTGGACCGGGGAGCTGTTTTTT. Supplemented by reference TRBV7-2 and TRBJ2-2, the full variable domain reads GAGVSQSPSNKVTEKGKDVELRCDPISGHTALYWYRQSLGQGLEFLIYFQGNSAPDKSGLPSDRFSAERTGGSVSTLTIQRTQQEDSAVYLCASSPPWTGELFFGEGSRLTVL.

The sample holds a few counts of this clonotype. This sequence joins TRBV5-8 and TRBJ2-1, with D possibly TRBD2 on 5 matching bases. V shed 4 bases and J shed 5 bases, with 10 bases lying between them. The CDR3 extends over 13 amino acids. Germline-derived CDR1 and CDR2 are SGHTS and YDEGEE. In nucleotides, the CDR3 is TGTGCCAGCAGCACCCGGGGTAACAATGAGCAGTTCTTC. Residues: CASSTRGNNEQFF.

This clonotype appeared once. A much larger clone differs by one base, so this may be a read error. The genes are TRBV20-1 and TRBJ2-1; possibly TRBD2 for D (5 bases). Germline CDR1 and CDR2: DFQATT and SNEGSKA (reference sequence). The CDR3 loop spans 14 amino acids. The CDR3 nucleotides read TGCAGTGCGGGGAGCGGTCAAGGTTACAATGACCAGTTCTTC. Translated, it gives CSAGSGQGYNDQFF.

This chain links TRBV29-1 with TRBJ2-3, with 9 bases identical to TRBD2. Germline CDR1 SQVTM, CDR2 ANQGSEA. CDR3 length: 17 amino acids. V lost 3 bases to trimming and J lost 2 bases; unmatched junction nucleotides: 12. The CDR3 loop reads CSVDASGDGAVTDTQYF. The CDR3 nucleotides read TGCAGCGTTGACGCTAGCGGGGACGGCGCCGTCACAGATACGCAGTATTTT.

V is TRBV5-6 and J is TRBJ1-6; a weak D match, TRBD1 (5 bases). The CDR3 extends over 15 amino acids. CDR1 is SGHDT and CDR2 is YYEEEE in the germline V gene. V lost 1 base, J lost 6 bases, and 11 bases lay in between. CDR3 DNA: TGTGCCAGCAGCTTGTACACTGGGACTAATTCACCCCTCCACTTT. Translation gives CASSLYTGTNSPLHF.